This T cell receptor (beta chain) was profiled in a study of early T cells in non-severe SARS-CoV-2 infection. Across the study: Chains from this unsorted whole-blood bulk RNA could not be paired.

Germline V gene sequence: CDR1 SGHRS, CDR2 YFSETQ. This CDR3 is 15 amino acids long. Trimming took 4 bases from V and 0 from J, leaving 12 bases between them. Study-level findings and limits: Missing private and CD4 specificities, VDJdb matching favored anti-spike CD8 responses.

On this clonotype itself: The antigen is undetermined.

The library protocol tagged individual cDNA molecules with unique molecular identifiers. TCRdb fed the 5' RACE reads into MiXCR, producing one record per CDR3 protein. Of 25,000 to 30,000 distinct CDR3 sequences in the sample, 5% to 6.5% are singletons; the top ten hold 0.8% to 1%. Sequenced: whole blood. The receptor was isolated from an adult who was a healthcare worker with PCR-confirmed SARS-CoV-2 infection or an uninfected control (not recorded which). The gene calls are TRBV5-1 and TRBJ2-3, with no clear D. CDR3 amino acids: CASSPLRPSTDTQYF. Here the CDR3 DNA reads TGCGCCAGCAGCCCCCTCCGGCCTAGCACAGATACGCAGTATTTT.